The 28 T cell receptor beta chains below were found in one sample sequenced in a study of blood T cells in healthy people across ages. Using a J-beta primer mix together with a sample-barcoded 5' primer, a second PCR was run for roughly 7 to 12 cycles. TCRdb recomputed calls from the 5' RACE reads with MiXCR, one row per CDR3 protein. This sample yields some 760,000 distinct CDR3 sequences, of which 20% to 30% are seen a single time; more than 3% belongs to the top ten. The sample was also linked to a second study, of T cells of mothers and their children.

Sequencing input: blood. The source of these receptors is a boy between 5 and 17 years old in good health.

This clonotype was seen a handful of times. This chain joins TRBV27 and TRBJ1-1, with TRBD1 matching 7 bases. Germline CDR1 is MNHEY and CDR2 is SMNVEV (reference sequence). V lost 7 bases to trimming and J lost 5 bases; unmatched junction nucleotides: 7. This CDR3 region has 13 residues. CDR3 residues: CASKVTGRTEAFF. In DNA, the CDR3 is TGTGCCAGCAAGGTGACAGGGAGGACTGAAGCTTTCTTT.

This chain links TRBV7-8 with TRBJ2-4; 7 bases are a match to TRBD2. The V gene's germline CDR1 is SGHVS and CDR2 FQNEAQ. The CDR3 has 18 residues. Losses at the gene ends were 1 base for V and 8 bases for J; bases not matched to a gene: 17. As DNA, the CDR3 is TGTGCCAGCAGCTTAGACGTGGTCGGGGTGGGGGGGATCGACATTCAGTACTTC. Amino acid sequence: CASSLDVVGVGGIDIQYF.

The chain joins TRBV7-2 to TRBJ2-2; the D is unclear. This CDR3 has 13 residues. Trimming took 5 bases from V and 5 from J, leaving 9 bases between them. Germline V CDR1 and CDR2: SGHTA, FQGNSA. CDR3 nucleotide sequence: TGTGCCAGCAGCCCCGTAAGGACCGGGGAGCTGTTTTTT. Translated: CASSPVRTGELFF.

This clonotype was observed a few times. This chain links TRBV7-8 with TRBJ2-4; 14 bases fit TRBD2. V trimming: 5 bases; J trimming: 4 bases; junction bases outside the gene matches: 10. Germline assignment: CDR1 SGHVS and CDR2 FQNEAQ. This CDR3 contains 18 residues. CDR3 in DNA: TGTGCCAGCAGCAAAATCGTCGGACTAGCGGGAGGAAAAAACATTCAGTACTTC. This gives the protein CASSKIVGLAGGKNIQYF.

This clonotype was recorded a few times. This chain links TRBV13 with TRBJ2-5; TRBD2 matches at 8 bases. The germline V gene has CDR1 PRHDT and CDR2 FYEKMQ (reference sequence). V lost 3 bases, J lost 1 base, and 7 bases stayed unmatched. The CDR3 spans 16 residues. DNA for the CDR3: TGTGCCAGCAGCTTTTCCCCGGGAGGGGGCCAAGAGACCCAGTACTTC. Its translation is CASSFSPGGGQETQYF.

This clonotype was counted once. The chain is built from TRBV4-2 and TRBJ1-4, with D tentatively TRBD1 (6 bases). The ends were cut back, 3 bases at V and 5 bases at J, with 13 bases in the middle. Germline lookup yields CDR1 LGHNA and CDR2 YNFKEQ. This CDR3 has 15 residues. CDR3 sequence: CASSHADRINEKLFF. CDR3 bases: TGTGCCAGCAGCCATGCCGACAGGATAAATGAAAAACTGTTTTTT.

The chain recombines TRBV4-3 with TRBJ1-2; tentative D call: TRBD1 (6 bases). Trimming took 0 bases from V and 0 from J, leaving 11 bases between them. Germline CDR1 and CDR2: LGHNA and YSLEER. The CDR3 runs 16 residues. Written as DNA, the CDR3 is TGCGCCAGCAGCCAAGATTGGGCAGGGGCTAACTATGGCTACACCTTC. It yields the protein CASSQDWAGANYGYTF.

The chain couples TRBV28 to TRBJ1-5; TRBD1 aligns across 7 bases. The germline V gene encodes CDR1 MDHEN and CDR2 SYDVKM. The CDR3 sequence is 17 residues long. With 5 bases clipped from V and 0 bases from J, the junction kept 10 bases outside the gene matches. CDR3 region: CASSHRQGSNSNQPQHF. In DNA, the CDR3 is TGTGCCAGCAGTCACCGACAGGGAAGCAATAGCAATCAGCCCCAGCATTTT. Looking up the rest from reference TRBV28 and TRBJ1-5 gives the full variable domain: DVKVTQSSRYLVKRTGEKVFLECVQDMDHENMFWYRQDPGLGLRLIYFSYDVKMKEKGDIPEGYSVSREKKERFSLILESASTNQTSMYLCASSHRQGSNSNQPQHFGDGTRLSIL.

This clonotype occurred a few times. The rearrangement links TRBV7-2 to TRBJ2-4; 9 nucleotides align to TRBD1. Germline CDR1 is SGHTA and CDR2 is FQGNSA. The CDR3 consists of 14 residues. Trimming took 1 base from V and 8 from J; bases not matched to a gene: 3. The CDR3 DNA is TGTGCCAGCAGCTTAGATGGGACAGGGCACATTCAGTACTTC. It translates to CASSLDGTGHIQYF.

The chain has TRBV29-1 and TRBJ2-3; TRBD1 is a possible D gene (5 bases). Germline CDR1 is SQVTM and CDR2 is ANQGSEA. Deletions cut 8 bases from V and 1 base from J, with 10 bases between. CDR3 length: 12 residues. This chain's CDR3 is CSTTEGTDTQYF. The CDR3 DNA reads TGCAGCACGACAGAGGGCACAGATACGCAGTATTTT.

This clonotype was seen once. The V and J genes are TRBV5-1 and TRBJ2-6; D not certain. The CDR3 has 16 amino acids. V gave up 1 base and J gave up 4 bases, with 12 bases separating them. Germline values: CDR1 SGHRS, CDR2 YFSETQ. The CDR3 sequence is CASSLSLVVGANVLTF. The CDR3 bases are TGCGCCAGCAGCTTGAGCTTAGTGGTCGGGGCCAACGTCCTGACTTTC.

The rearrangement uses TRBV27 and TRBJ2-1, with 7 bases aligning to TRBD1. The closer fit of TRBJ2-5 to the DNA end suggests the J call may be wrong. CDR1 and CDR2 (germline): MNHEY, SMNVEV (reference sequence). The CDR3 is made up of 16 amino acids. CDR3 sequence: CASRMSGATGEETQYF. The CDR3 DNA is TGTGCCAGCAGGATGTCAGGAGCCACAGGGGAAGAGACCCAGTACTTC.

The rearrangement uses TRBV7-2 and TRBJ2-5; 7 bases are a match to TRBD2. Germline assignment: CDR1 SGHTA and CDR2 FQGNSA. The CDR3 extends over 15 amino acids. Trimming took 2 bases from V and 6 from J; bases not matched to a gene: 9. CDR3 protein: CASSLSSAGDQTQYF. CDR3 coding DNA: TGTGCCAGCAGCTTAAGCAGCGCGGGAGATCAGACCCAGTACTTC.

The chain links TRBV27 to TRBJ2-2; 8 bases map to TRBD1. The CDR3 extends over 16 amino acids. V was clipped by 4 bases and J by 4 bases; unmatched bases: 8. Germline V gene sequence: CDR1 MNHEY, CDR2 SMNVEV (reference sequence). CDR3 amino acids: CASSSQDRVVTGELFF. The DNA for the CDR3 is TGTGCCAGCAGTTCCCAGGACAGGGTTGTCACCGGGGAGCTGTTTTTT.

To note about this clonotype: A read error may explain this, as a much larger clone is one base away. The V and J genes are TRBV7-9 and TRBJ2-1; D might be TRBD1 (6 bases). From germline, CDR1 is SEHNR and CDR2 FQNEAQ (reference sequence). The CDR3 runs 16 residues. This chain's CDR3 is CTSSSLGQTSYNEQFF. The CDR3 nucleotides read TGTACCAGCAGCTCATTAGGACAGACATCCTACAATGAGCAGTTCTTC.

This clonotype was picked up a small number of times. The rearrangement links TRBV20-1 to TRBJ2-7, with D maybe TRBD1 (5 bases). This CDR3 contains 15 residues. The V gene's germline CDR1 is DFQATT and CDR2 SNEGSKA (reference sequence). The V gene lost 0 bases and the J gene lost 2 bases, with 14 bases spanning the gap. CDR3 nucleotide sequence: TGCAGTGCTAGAGATCCCAGGGTAGTAACCTACGAGCAGTACTTC. Its translation is CSARDPRVVTYEQYF.

The chain uses TRBV28 and TRBJ2-2; perhaps TRBD2 as D (6 bases). The CDR3 loop spans 14 amino acids. The ends were cut back, 2 bases at V and 7 bases at J, with 11 bases in the middle. CDR1 is MDHEN and CDR2 is SYDVKM in the germline V gene. DNA for the CDR3: TGTGCCAGCAGTTTAACGGAGGGTATCGGGGAGCTGTTTTTT. It translates to CASSLTEGIGELFF.

The rearrangement uses TRBV7-9 and TRBJ2-1, with TRBD2 identical over 11 bases. Germline V gene sequence: CDR1 SEHNR, CDR2 FQNEAQ (reference sequence). The CDR3 extends over 16 amino acids. V shed 5 bases, J shed 0 bases, and the junction held 3 bases outside the gene matches. The CDR3 coding sequence is TGTGCCAGCAGCACTAGCGGGAGAGGCTCCTACAATGAGCAGTTCTTC. It is translated as CASSTSGRGSYNEQFF.

This clonotype appeared once. The rearrangement links TRBV12-3 or TRBV12-4 to TRBJ1-4; D ambiguous. The CDR3 is made up of 14 amino acids. Trimming shortened V by 5 bases and J by 7 bases, and 14 bases separated the two germline ends. This CDR3 reads CASSPGSEGEKLFF. Here the CDR3 DNA reads TGTGCCAGCAGTCCCGGCTCGGAGGGTGAAAAACTGTTTTTT.

The chain combines TRBV21-1 with TRBJ2-4; TRBD1, as called in the table, went unchecked against the DNA. TRBV21-1 is assigned pseudogene status. CDR3 length equals 16 residues. CDR3 region: CASSKVQGTGRNIQYF. The CDR3, as DNA: TGTGCCAGCAGCAAAGTCCAAGGGACAGGCCGAAACATTCAGTACTTC.

This clonotype was seen more than once but under ten times. Here the CDR3 reads CASSPEWLAGVQETQYF. The CDR3 DNA reads as TGTGCCAGCAGCCCCGAGTGGCTAGCGGGAGTCCAAGAGACCCAGTACTTC. This chain links TRBV28 with TRBJ2-5, with TRBD2 identical over 10 bases. V dropped 6 bases and J dropped 1; count of bases not matched to a gene: 11. Germline V lookup: CDR1 MDHEN, CDR2 SYDVKM. The CDR3 extends over 17 amino acids.

The chain recombines TRBV7-2 with TRBJ2-5; D unclear. The CDR3 contains 14 residues. V shed 0 bases and J shed 2 bases, with 7 bases lying between them. Germline CDR1 is SGHTA and CDR2 is FQGNSA. The CDR3 loop is CASSLAASQETQYF. CDR3 nucleotide sequence: TGTGCCAGCAGCTTAGCGGCTTCACAAGAGACCCAGTACTTC.

V gene TRBV5-1 combines with J gene TRBJ2-5; tentative D call: TRBD2 (6 bases). With 6 bases removed from V and 4 bases from J, the gap between germline ends came to 16 bases. Germline V CDR1 and CDR2: SGHRS, YFSETQ. The CDR3 extends over 14 amino acids. Written as DNA, the CDR3 is TGCGCCAGCAACTGGGGTATCGGGGGAGAGACCCAGTACTTC. It translates to CASNWGIGGETQYF.

This clonotype was detected a few times. V is TRBV13 and J is TRBJ2-1; 8 bases map to TRBD1. The CDR3 has 12 amino acids. Trimming cost V 4 bases and J 8 bases; bases outside gene matches: 1. Germline V gene sequence: CDR1 PRHDT, CDR2 FYEKMQ (reference sequence). The chain's CDR3 is CASSSRGHEQFF. Here the CDR3 DNA reads TGTGCCAGCAGCTCCAGGGGGCATGAGCAGTTCTTC.

This chain joins TRBV7-9 and TRBJ2-5; 10 nucleotides align to TRBD2. Trimming at V came to 3 bases and at J to 0 bases, leaving 1 base not matched to a gene. CDR1 and CDR2 from the germline V gene are SEHNR and FQNEAQ (reference sequence). The CDR3 totals 15 residues. For the CDR3, the DNA is TGTGCCAGCAGCTTTAGCGGGGGGTACCAAGAGACCCAGTACTTC. Residues: CASSFSGGYQETQYF.

In its sample, this clonotype was seen a few times. The chain links TRBV7-2 to TRBJ2-7, with TRBD2 as a possible D gene (6 bases). CDR1 SGHTA and CDR2 FQGNSA come from the germline V gene. The CDR3 covers 15 residues. V lost 1 base and J lost 0, with 10 bases in between. In DNA, the CDR3 is TGTGCCAGCAGCTTAGGGGTCGGGAGCTCCTACGAGCAGTACTTC. It codes for CASSLGVGSSYEQYF.

This clonotype was recorded a few times. The chain combines TRBV12-3 or TRBV12-4 with TRBJ2-2; TRBD2 agrees at 9 bases. CDR3 length equals 15 residues. V lost 3 bases and J lost 6; bases outside the gene matches: 5. The CDR3: CASSLGGGAPGELFF. The CDR3 DNA sequence: TGTGCCAGCAGTTTGGGCGGGGGGGCGCCCGGGGAGCTGTTTTTT.

This clonotype was observed a handful of times. The gene calls are TRBV7-2 and TRBJ1-6; 11 positions match TRBD1. This CDR3 spans 15 amino acids. Germline V CDR1 and CDR2: SGHTA, FQGNSA. The V and J ends lost 6 bases and 9 bases, in that order; junction bases with no gene match: 7. In DNA, the CDR3 is TGTGCCAGCAGTAGCCCGGGACAGGGGGGTTCACCCCTCCACTTT. Translating gives CASSSPGQGGSPLHF.